Listed below are T cell receptor beta chains from one sample, sequenced in a study of cytomegalovirus exposure and HLA in healthy donors. Data came from immunoSEQ multiplex PCR; TCRdb stores just in-frame clones and leaves some out. This table has 95,000 to 150,000 clones, around 60% appearing once. Material: PBMCs. These TCRs come from a man between 40 and 49 years old in good health and CMV-seropositive. Both conserved end residues are trimmed from each CDR3. Each record gives: V gene, D gene, CDR3 protein. A D gene is named only where the DNA matches it firmly.

v_gene: TRBV15; d_gene: -; CDR3aa: ATSRDPPGSNTGELF
v_gene: TRBV7-7; d_gene: TRBD2; CDR3aa: ASSLGAGGLNEQF
v_gene: TRBV5-4; d_gene: -; CDR3aa: AITRDTEAF
v_gene: TRBV5-1; d_gene: TRBD1; CDR3aa: ASSLVAGGTDTQY
v_gene: TRBV28; d_gene: TRBD1; CDR3aa: ASSPGQGRGYT
v_gene: TRBV16; d_gene: -; CDR3aa: ASSQSPPSTNEKLF
v_gene: TRBV7-2; d_gene: -; CDR3aa: ASSFLRIREQY
v_gene: TRBV19; d_gene: -; CDR3aa: ASSIRGRTEAF
v_gene: TRBV28; d_gene: -; CDR3aa: ASRGLVEETQY
v_gene: TRBV9; d_gene: -; CDR3aa: ASSAMGATDTQY
v_gene: TRBV14; d_gene: -; CDR3aa: ASSPLFTANTGELF
v_gene: TRBV5-1; d_gene: -; CDR3aa: ASSLNEGGTEAF
v_gene: TRBV6-5; d_gene: TRBD1; CDR3aa: ASRPGTGSNQPQH
v_gene: TRBV5-4; d_gene: -; CDR3aa: ASSMGGVRSGNTIY
v_gene: TRBV21-1; d_gene: -; CDR3aa: ASSKAHRLAVQETQY
v_gene: TRBV2; d_gene: -; CDR3aa: ASRRLTTTGELF
v_gene: TRBV19; d_gene: -; CDR3aa: ASSIGAGAGEAF
v_gene: TRBV28; d_gene: TRBD2; CDR3aa: ASSFWGLAALDGYEQY
v_gene: TRBV11-2; d_gene: -; CDR3aa: ASSLEGGANYGYT
v_gene: TRBV5-1; d_gene: -; CDR3aa: ASSGAKFGLFRDSYEQY
v_gene: TRBV29-1; d_gene: -; CDR3aa: SVTHTLSTDTQY
v_gene: TRBV5-1; d_gene: -; CDR3aa: ASSLAPANTGELF
v_gene: TRBV5-6; d_gene: -; CDR3aa: ASSFTGSSYEQY
v_gene: TRBV11-3; d_gene: TRBD1; CDR3aa: ASSLSGTGLGELF
v_gene: TRBV15; d_gene: -; CDR3aa: ATSRDRLVREQF
v_gene: TRBV5-5; d_gene: TRBD1; CDR3aa: ASSKGTGSEAF
v_gene: TRBV10-2; d_gene: -; CDR3aa: ASSLTGYNEQF
v_gene: TRBV29-1; d_gene: -; CDR3aa: SVVGGRSNEQF
v_gene: TRBV28; d_gene: TRBD1; CDR3aa: ASSPGQGRKPQH
v_gene: TRBV6-5; d_gene: TRBD1; CDR3aa: ASSYSSWTGVAEAF
v_gene: TRBV5-1; d_gene: -; CDR3aa: ASSLRAPEGETQY
v_gene: TRBV7-9; d_gene: -; CDR3aa: ASSRDRIRQF
v_gene: TRBV6-5; d_gene: -; CDR3aa: ASSYSAGYQETQY
v_gene: TRBV7-6; d_gene: -; CDR3aa: ASSLVHPEGYGYT
v_gene: TRBV6-1; d_gene: TRBD2; CDR3aa: ASRPGGPDTGELF
v_gene: TRBV7-9; d_gene: TRBD1; CDR3aa: ASSLAVGTVYEQY
v_gene: TRBV5-8; d_gene: -; CDR3aa: ASSVGQTSANYGYT
v_gene: TRBV10-1; d_gene: -; CDR3aa: ASSESSGRSVNYEQY
v_gene: TRBV30; d_gene: -; CDR3aa: AWADSYYEQY
v_gene: TRBV6-4; d_gene: -; CDR3aa: ASSDSRYLDSSYSNQPQH
v_gene: TRBV10-3; d_gene: -; CDR3aa: AIHSEPGQPYEQY
v_gene: TRBV7-2; d_gene: TRBD1; CDR3aa: ASTRDSNYGYT
v_gene: TRBV7-8; d_gene: -; CDR3aa: ASSLALRFLGNTIY
v_gene: TRBV6-1; d_gene: -; CDR3aa: ASSEFRGTEAF
v_gene: TRBV4-2; d_gene: -; CDR3aa: ASSLGAGAGYGYT
v_gene: TRBV6-5; d_gene: -; CDR3aa: ASSKHGVENGYT
v_gene: TRBV5-1; d_gene: TRBD1; CDR3aa: ASSLAGTGWTGELF
v_gene: TRBV29-1; d_gene: TRBD2; CDR3aa: SVAKREGSYEQY
v_gene: TRBV10-1; d_gene: -; CDR3aa: ASSPGTSGGELF
v_gene: TRBV4-1; d_gene: TRBD1; CDR3aa: ASSQDIIQGPMVKKANTEAF
v_gene: TRBV6-1; d_gene: TRBD1; CDR3aa: ASSLTGGPNQPQH
v_gene: TRBV7-9; d_gene: -; CDR3aa: ASSFSTNTEAF
v_gene: TRBV2; d_gene: -; CDR3aa: ASRARWSSVETQY
v_gene: TRBV7-9; d_gene: -; CDR3aa: ASSLAGQSSNQPQH
v_gene: TRBV4-1; d_gene: -; CDR3aa: ASSQRGKTEAF
v_gene: TRBV7-8; d_gene: -; CDR3aa: ASSSGETEAF
v_gene: TRBV7-9; d_gene: -; CDR3aa: ASSLGGDTEAF
v_gene: TRBV29-1; d_gene: -; CDR3aa: SVESSVTGRYGYT
v_gene: TRBV19; d_gene: -; CDR3aa: ASSAHGVQPQH
v_gene: TRBV7-9; d_gene: -; CDR3aa: ASSFDNPYNEQF